Listed below are T cell receptor beta chains from one sample, sequenced in a study of vaccination and CD4 T cells after COVID-19. These receptors have no identified antigens. TCRdb re-analysed the PCR reads in MiXCR, keeping a single row per CDR3 protein. The sample yields about 5,500 distinct CDR3 sequences, 30% to 45% seen once. Material: CD4+ T cells from blood, cultured in vitro. These receptors originate from a human donor in good health. CDR3s include the opening cysteine and the closing phenylalanine or tryptophan.

v_call | cdr3_aa
TRBV6-5 | CASSYSRLDSGTETQYF
TRBV2 | CASRQGGENTEAFF
TRBV19 | CASSIAIGSANSPLHF
TRBV6-4 | CASSEKERAEAFF
TRBV4-2 | CASSHPGAAGTEAFF
TRBV7-2 | CASSFTGYADTQYF
TRBV5-1 | CASSPRGQVATEAFF
TRBV19 | CASSIEYNTEAFF
TRBV27 | CASSLRDRVYEQYF
TRBV20-1 | CSASPTGDTEAFF
TRBV6-5 | CASSYSSGQVNTEAFF
TRBV10-3 | CAISGADSNQPQHF
TRBV7-9 | CASSLGLGGYGYTF
TRBV25-1 | CASQAYMNTEAFF
TRBV7-8 | CASSLGDRATEAFF
TRBV20-1 | CSARKTYEQYF
TRBV19 | CASSGTYRGHSGYTF
TRBV6-1 | CASSDRVEQTGELFF
TRBV6-1 | CASSENPGGSTDTQYF
TRBV19 | CASSHQGDTEAFF
TRBV20-1 | CSAREGTSGGYEQYF
TRBV14 | CASSQGEGGHENQPQHF
TRBV7-2 | CASSSDRQYGYTF
TRBV7-2 | CASSLGPLSYEQYF
TRBV2 | CASSEQIANNQPQHF
TRBV9 | CASSPSLGTEAFF
TRBV10-3 | CAITVSDTQYF
TRBV18 | CASSPGTGKVGDYGYTF
TRBV7-8 | CASSLTWTVAFRSTDTQYF
TRBV7-8 | CASSVPGQGLFYEQFF
TRBV20-1 | CSVSRSNQPQHF
TRBV7-3 | CASSLTGSNSPLHF
TRBV6-1 | CATTRLTSTDTQYF
TRBV11-2 | CASSTRIEAFF
TRBV6-5 | CASSYRSVGQGSHEQFF
TRBV2 | CASSVSPDTQYF
TRBV5-4 | CASSSEVTTQYF
TRBV5-6 | CASSLRTSGFRVYEQYF
TRBV7-9 | CASSERYRKDYNEQFF
TRBV2 | CARSRGDTEAFF
TRBV20-1 | CSAPPLARGQETQYF
TRBV15 | CATSRDVGWAGEQFF
TRBV6-1 | CAIQKQGAEAFF
TRBV25-1 | CASGDGTAPRPQHF
TRBV12-3/TRBV12-4 | CASSFLPGQETQYF
TRBV6-1 | CASSAQENTEAFF
TRBV6-5 | CASSYSSGRIAEAFF
TRBV6-4 | CASKAEATGFDTQYF
TRBV12-3/TRBV12-4 | CASSPSTMAGYGYTF
TRBV6-4 | CASSDGRGGADTQYF
TRBV7-8 | CASRPGGTTEAFF
TRBV27 | CASSLYLQGTEAFF
TRBV27 | CASSPEGQLTNEQFF
TRBV19 | CASSIGQRTEAFF
TRBV18 | CASSQWDKAYEQYF
TRBV20-1 | CSAPPAGGGGETQYF
TRBV6-5 | CASSYAVGGQPQHF
TRBV19 | CAAFQQGYTEAFF
TRBV6-4 | CASRYKGSNYGYTF